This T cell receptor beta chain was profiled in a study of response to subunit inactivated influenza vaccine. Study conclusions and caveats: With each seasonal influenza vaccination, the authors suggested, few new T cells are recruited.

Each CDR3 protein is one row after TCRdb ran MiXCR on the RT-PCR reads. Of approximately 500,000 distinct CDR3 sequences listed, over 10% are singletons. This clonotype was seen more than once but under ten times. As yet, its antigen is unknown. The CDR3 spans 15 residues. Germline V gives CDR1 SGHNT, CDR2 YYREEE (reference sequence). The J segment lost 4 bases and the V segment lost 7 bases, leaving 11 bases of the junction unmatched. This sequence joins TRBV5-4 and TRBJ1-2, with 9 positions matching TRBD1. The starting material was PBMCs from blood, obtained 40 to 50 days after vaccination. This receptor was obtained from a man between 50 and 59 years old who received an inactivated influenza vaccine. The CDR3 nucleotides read TGTGCCAGCGGGATTGACAGGGGGAGCACCTATGGCTACACCTTC. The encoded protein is CASGIDRGSTYGYTF.